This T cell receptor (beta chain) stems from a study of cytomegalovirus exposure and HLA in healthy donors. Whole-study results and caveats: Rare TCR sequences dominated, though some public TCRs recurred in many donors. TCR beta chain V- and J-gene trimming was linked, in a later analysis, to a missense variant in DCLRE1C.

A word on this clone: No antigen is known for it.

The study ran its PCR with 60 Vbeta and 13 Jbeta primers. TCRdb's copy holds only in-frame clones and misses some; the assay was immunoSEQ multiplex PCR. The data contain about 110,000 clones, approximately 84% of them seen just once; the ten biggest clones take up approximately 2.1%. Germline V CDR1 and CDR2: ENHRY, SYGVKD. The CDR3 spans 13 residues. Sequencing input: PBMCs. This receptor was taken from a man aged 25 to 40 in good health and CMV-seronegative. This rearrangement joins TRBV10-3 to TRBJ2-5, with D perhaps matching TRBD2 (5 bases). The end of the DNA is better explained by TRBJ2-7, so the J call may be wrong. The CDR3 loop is CAISESEEAEQYF. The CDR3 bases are TGTGCCATCAGTGAGTCCGAGGAGGCCGAGCAGTACTTC.